A selection of T cell receptor beta chains follows, all from one sample in a study of T cells of healthy individuals. TCRdb re-called the 5' RACE reads with MiXCR, one entry per CDR3 protein. In the table there are around 63,000 distinct CDR3 sequences, 15% to 20% of which are singletons. The receptors stem from a human donor in good health. The conserved cysteine and the conserved F or W are not part of the CDR3 here. D genes are given only for firm matches. A clone size is listed for some rows: how often the clone was seen (once, few, many), or a class if it is expanded.

>TRBD1|many|TRBV19|TRBJ2-1
ASSTRTGGNEQF
>-|few|TRBV2|TRBJ2-5
ASSVGLEETQY
>TRBD1|-|TRBV15|TRBJ1-6
ATSRDRTGKNSPLH
>TRBD2|-|TRBV20-1|TRBJ2-7
SASSGSSYEQY
>-|once|TRBV5-5|TRBJ2-1
ASSLFVGGGSSYNEQF
>-|-|TRBV5-1|TRBJ1-6
ASSLVSQNSPLH
>TRBD2|-|TRBV25-1|TRBJ2-1
ASSERGGRSYNEQF
>-|many|TRBV12-3/TRBV12-4|TRBJ2-1
ASSLGTFTYNEQF
>TRBD2|many|TRBV4-1|TRBJ2-3
ASSQARGLAGVPTDTQY
>-|few|TRBV5-1|TRBJ1-1
ASSPLGNTEAF
>TRBD1|many|TRBV20-1|TRBJ2-3
SAPRGQGDNTQY
>-|-|TRBV7-8|TRBJ1-1
ASSFRSPRNTEAF
>-|many|TRBV7-2|TRBJ2-5
ASSSTPSETQY
>-|few|TRBV27|TRBJ2-7
ASSLGPSYEQY
>-|few|TRBV18|TRBJ2-7
ASSGDGSYEQY
>-|many|TRBV2|TRBJ2-7
ASHTGDYYEQY
>-|few|TRBV10-1|TRBJ2-2
ASRRGRETGELF
>-|few|TRBV6-5|TRBJ1-1
ASSYYGGRGGPGYGEAF
>TRBD1|few|TRBV5-1|TRBJ1-1
ASSPGTENTEAF
>TRBD2|-|TRBV20-1|TRBJ2-3
SARWSGGQLSTDTQY
>TRBD2|few|TRBV29-1|TRBJ2-3
SVEGGETSGINILARDTQY
>TRBD1|once|TRBV15|TRBJ2-7
ATRRTGGAYEQY
>TRBD1|many|TRBV28|TRBJ2-7
ASRDRGSHEQY
>-|many|TRBV6-6|TRBJ2-1
ASTKLERGHNEQF
>-|-|TRBV30|TRBJ1-5
AWSVRGIGVSNQPQH
>-|-|TRBV28|TRBJ2-7
ASSLTQTYEQY
>-|few|TRBV2|TRBJ2-7
ASSITGYEQY
>-|many|TRBV6-5|TRBJ2-4
VIRDIQY
>TRBD1|-|TRBV7-3|TRBJ2-6
ASSFDRAGANVLT
>-|few|TRBV6-5|TRBJ2-3
ASRDFRDSNTDTQY
>-|-|TRBV28|TRBJ1-2
AVPGGSLANYGYT
>-|many|TRBV25-1|TRBJ2-7
ASSEWQGREQY
>-|-|TRBV5-4|TRBJ2-5
ASSLRDQETQY
>TRBD1|many|TRBV6-2/TRBV6-3|TRBJ2-3
ASSQSQGYGDTQY